The 25 T cell receptor beta chains below were found in one sample sequenced in a study of T-cell reconstitution after alpha-beta-depleted transplantation in children. Unique molecular identifiers were incorporated when the TCRbeta library was constructed. A single record per CDR3 protein comes from TCRdb applying MiXCR to the PCR reads. The table has about a million distinct CDR3 sequences, about 26% seen once. The specimen was PBMCs, mostly from graft donor cells, collected 360 days after TCRalphabeta/CD19-depleted stem cell transplant. These receptors came from a boy younger than two who had a stem cell transplant for SCID, so the T cells may come from the graft donor.

There are a few counts of this clonotype. This sequence joins TRBV5-6 and TRBJ2-3; D unclear. The germline V gene has CDR1 SGHDT and CDR2 YYEEEE. With 0 bases removed from V and 6 bases from J, the gap between germline ends came to 14 bases. The CDR3 runs 15 residues. CDR3 sequence: CASSLGFTTVDTQYF. The CDR3 bases are TGTGCCAGCAGCTTGGGCTTTACGACGGTGGATACGCAGTATTTT.

The chain carries TRBV12-3 or TRBV12-4 and TRBJ1-1; D not certain. V was shortened by 8 bases and J by 0 bases, with 16 bases between the two germline ends. The CDR3 has 15 amino acids. Here the CDR3 DNA reads TGTGCCAGCCAAAGGCCGGGCGTTATGAACACTGAAGCTTTCTTT. It specifies CASQRPGVMNTEAFF.

This clonotype was seen a few times. The chain has TRBV28 and TRBJ1-3, with D possibly TRBD1 on 5 matching bases. V lost 3 bases and J lost 2, with 14 bases in between. The germline V gene encodes CDR1 MDHEN and CDR2 SYDVKM. The CDR3 sequence is 16 residues long. CDR3 loop: CASSLGLTGAGNTIYF. In DNA form, the CDR3 reads TGTGCCAGCAGTTTGGGTCTTACAGGTGCTGGAAACACCATATATTTT.

The V call is TRBV14, the J call TRBJ2-7; the match to TRBD1 covers 9 bases. The CDR3 loop spans 14 amino acids. After removal of 4 bases from V and 6 bases from J, the junction contained 7 bases not matched to a gene. The germline CDR1 and CDR2 sequences are SGHDN and FVKESK. CDR3: CASSLLTGGREQYF. CDR3 nucleotides: TGTGCCAGCAGCCTACTGACAGGGGGGCGCGAGCAGTACTTC.

In this sample, this clonotype turned up a few times. The rearrangement links TRBV12-3 or TRBV12-4 to TRBJ1-2; 7 nucleotides agree with TRBD1. CDR3 length: 16 amino acids. With 2 bases clipped from V and 6 bases from J, the junction kept 12 bases outside the gene matches. CDR3 DNA: TGTGCCAGCAGTTTACGCCCTCAGGGGGTGGTGGATGGCTACACCTTC. It translates to CASSLRPQGVVDGYTF.

This clonotype was counted only a few times. This chain connects TRBV29-1 to TRBJ1-2; D perhaps matches TRBD1 (5 bases). The CDR3 spans 13 residues. From germline, CDR1 is SQVTM and CDR2 ANQGSEA. Trimming took off 3 bases at V and 8 bases at J, with 16 bases between the two ends. The CDR3 region is CSVDSGRYRGYTF. CDR3 coding DNA: TGCAGCGTTGATTCAGGGCGATACCGGGGCTACACCTTC.

This clonotype was seen only a few times. This chain links TRBV29-1 with TRBJ2-3; D is uncertain. This CDR3 contains 13 residues. V lost 7 bases and J lost 1, with 12 bases in between. Per germline, CDR1 SQVTM and CDR2 ANQGSEA. The CDR3 DNA reads TGCAGCGGTACCGGCGGCCGCACAGATACGCAGTATTTT. Translating gives CSGTGGRTDTQYF.

This clonotype was counted between two and nine times. The chain is built from TRBV18 and TRBJ2-5; D is unresolved. The CDR3 totals 14 residues. V lost 4 bases to trimming and J lost 5 bases, with 14 bases between them. Germline CDR1 and CDR2: KGHSH and LQKENI. CDR3 nucleotide sequence: TGTGCCAGCTCACGGTCTGACCTGGGGGAGACCCAGTACTTC. This sequence encodes CASSRSDLGETQYF.

The chain couples TRBV5-1 to TRBJ1-1; possibly TRBD1 for D (6 bases). There are 15 residues in the CDR3. Germline lookup yields CDR1 SGHRS and CDR2 YFSETQ. V lost 4 bases and J 4 bases, leaving 17 bases between the germline ends. CDR3 coding DNA: TGCGCCAGCAGCCGGGGACAATCGGGGAGCACTGAAGCTTTCTTT. Its translation is CASSRGQSGSTEAFF.

The chain couples TRBV12-3 or TRBV12-4 to TRBJ2-1; TRBD2 aligns across 11 bases. J lost 8 bases, V lost 3 bases, and 6 bases had no gene match. The CDR3 loop spans 15 amino acids. DNA for the CDR3: TGTGCCAGCAGTTTCTATAGCGGGGGGGCCGATGAGCAGTTCTTC. Translation: CASSFYSGGADEQFF.

The table lists this clonotype with a few counts. The chain uses TRBV7-8 and TRBJ1-2; 11 nucleotides align to TRBD1. V lost 5 bases and J lost 0; bases outside the gene matches: 8. The germline gives CDR1 SGHVS, CDR2 FQNEAQ. The CDR3 spans 17 residues. The CDR3 reads CASSGRTGGSANYGYTF. DNA for the CDR3: TGTGCCAGCAGCGGCCGGACAGGGGGCTCGGCTAACTATGGCTACACCTTC.

The chain combines TRBV14 with TRBJ2-7; no definite D call. V lost 2 bases and J lost 7, with 6 bases in between. The CDR3 length is 11 residues. The germline V gene encodes CDR1 SGHDN and CDR2 FVKESK. DNA for the CDR3: TGTGCCAGCAGCCAAATAAGGGAGCAGTACTTC. Protein: CASSQIREQYF.

The sample holds many counts of this clonotype. The V and J genes are TRBV6-5 and TRBJ2-1, with 8 positions matching TRBD1. Trimming removed 9 bases from V and 5 bases from J; junction bases left unmatched: 12. This CDR3 comprises 15 residues. Germline loops: CDR1 MNHEY, CDR2 SVGAGI. CDR3 protein: CASSGTGLHHNEQFF. Written as DNA, the CDR3 is TGTGCCAGTTCCGGGACAGGACTTCACCACAATGAGCAGTTCTTC.

The gene calls are TRBV2 and TRBJ2-7, with a weak D call TRBD2 (5 bases). The CDR3 is 14 residues long. Germline CDR1 and CDR2: SNHLY and FYNNEI. The germline V and J ends were trimmed by 6 bases and 5 bases, with 17 bases remaining between them. CDR3 sequence (DNA): TGTGCCAGCAGCGCCAGGACTGAACGGCACGAGCAGTACTTC. It is translated as CASSARTERHEQYF.

This clonotype was seen at least ten times. The V and J genes are TRBV12-3 or TRBV12-4 and TRBJ1-1; 7 bases agree with TRBD1. The CDR3 has 14 residues. V shed 7 bases and J 5 bases; nucleotides not matched to a gene: 10. The CDR3 nucleotides are TGTGCCAGCAAGGGTTGGGAGGGGGCAACTGAAGCTTTCTTT. Translated: CASKGWEGATEAFF.

V usage is TRBV5-1 and J usage is TRBJ1-5, with D perhaps TRBD1 (5 bases). The CDR3 loop spans 15 amino acids. Germline CDR1 is SGHRS and CDR2 is YFSETQ. Trimming stripped 6 bases from V and 7 bases from J, with 20 bases between. The CDR3 sequence: CASTPGGTSGQPQHF. CDR3 coding DNA: TGCGCCAGCACCCCGGGGGGGACTTCGGGGCAGCCCCAGCATTTT.

The chain joins TRBV6-5 to TRBJ2-5, with D tentatively TRBD2 (6 bases). Deletions cut 2 bases from V and 5 bases from J, with 18 bases between. Germline assignment: CDR1 MNHEY and CDR2 SVGAGI. CDR3 size: 16 residues. CDR3 in amino acids: CASSYTSPNRAETQYF. CDR3 DNA: TGTGCCAGCAGTTACACTAGCCCAAACCGGGCGGAGACCCAGTACTTC.

This CDR3 is CASSEETGGNTEAFF. The DNA of the CDR3 is TGTGCCAGCAGTGAGGAGACAGGTGGGAACACTGAAGCTTTCTTT. The chain recombines TRBV25-1 with TRBJ1-1, with a tentative D call TRBD1 (6 bases). The CDR3 has 15 residues. Per the germline V gene, CDR1 is MGHDK and CDR2 is SYGVNS. Trimming removed 3 bases at V and 1 base at J, with 12 bases between.

Only a few counts were recorded for this clonotype. The V gene is TRBV12-3 or TRBV12-4, the J gene TRBJ2-2; D is uncertain. The CDR3 has 14 residues. V lost 1 base and J lost 3, with 6 bases in between. The CDR3 spells CASSLEWDTGELFF. In nucleotides, the CDR3 is TGTGCCAGCAGTTTAGAATGGGACACCGGGGAGCTGTTTTTT.

The chain couples TRBV7-8 to TRBJ2-1; D may match TRBD1 or TRBD2 (5 bases each). Trimming cost V 1 base and J 0 bases, with 10 bases left between them. CDR3 length: 16 amino acids. Germline loops: CDR1 SGHVS, CDR2 FQNEAQ. CDR3 coding DNA: TGTGCCAGCAGCTTAGGCTGGGGGAGCTCCTACAATGAGCAGTTCTTC. Protein product: CASSLGWGSSYNEQFF.

Only a few counts were recorded for this clonotype. The gene calls are TRBV4-1 and TRBJ2-2; D may be TRBD1 (5 bases). Trimming stripped 0 bases from V and 0 bases from J, with 11 bases between. The CDR3 totals 17 residues. Germline CDR1 MGHRA, CDR2 YSYEKL. The CDR3 is CASSQDVRTSNTGELFF. CDR3 in DNA: TGCGCCAGCAGCCAAGACGTCCGGACATCGAACACCGGGGAGCTGTTTTTT.

The V and J genes are TRBV19 and TRBJ1-5; 7 bases are shared with TRBD1. With 6 bases clipped from V and 8 bases from J, the junction kept 7 bases outside the gene matches. The CDR3 loop spans 13 amino acids. Germline V lookup: CDR1 LNHDA, CDR2 SQIVND (reference sequence). CDR3 bases: TGTGCCAGTAGGAGACAGGGAGGAGAGCCCCAGCATTTT. Residues: CASRRQGGEPQHF.

The chain joins TRBV28 to TRBJ2-7; no reliable D call. Germline CDR1 MDHEN, CDR2 SYDVKM. Trimming took off 6 bases at V and 3 bases at J, with 18 bases between the two ends. CDR3 length: 15 amino acids. The CDR3 protein is CASSPPHRLGYEQYF. As DNA, the CDR3 is TGTGCCAGCAGCCCCCCACATCGCTTGGGCTACGAGCAGTACTTC.

The chain carries TRBV4-1 and TRBJ1-4; tentative D call: TRBD1 (5 bases). V was trimmed by 5 bases and J by 10 bases, leaving 26 bases between them. This CDR3 spans 17 amino acids. Germline V gene data show CDR1 as MGHRA and CDR2 as YSYEKL. The CDR3 sequence: CASSNPPRAGPGGKLFF. CDR3 DNA sequence: TGCGCCAGCAGCAACCCCCCACGCGCGGGGCCCGGCGGAAAACTGTTTTTT.

V usage is TRBV27 and J usage is TRBJ2-7; 8 bases fit TRBD2. The CDR3 totals 14 residues. Germline V gene lookup returns CDR1 MNHEY and CDR2 SMNVEV (reference sequence). V was pared by 1 base and J by 6 bases, with 5 bases of the junction left unmatched. The CDR3 protein is CASSLYRGGLEQYF. For the CDR3, the DNA is TGTGCCAGCAGTTTATATCGGGGGGGCCTCGAGCAGTACTTC.